The T cell receptor (beta chain) under discussion was sequenced for a study of T cell repertoires in cytomegalovirus infection. TCRdb itself ran the reads through MiXCR, one entry per CDR3 protein. The sample lists some 350,000 distinct CDR3 sequences, 18% occurring once. This CDR3 has 15 residues. CDR1 and CDR2 (germline): SGHTA, FQGNSA. V was clipped by 1 base and J by 12 bases, with 20 bases between them. The chain combines TRBV7-2 with TRBJ2-3, with D perhaps TRBD1 or TRBD2 (6 bases each). This receptor was identified in a human donor in good health (CMV status not recorded). Some clones in this sample may be carry-over from other donors' samples. The sequenced sample consisted of PBMCs. CDR3 sequence reads: CASSLGGAFLPAQYF. The DNA for the CDR3 is TGTGCCAGCAGCTTAGGGGGGGCCTTCTTACCCGCACAGTATTTT.